This T cell receptor beta chain derives from a study of beta chain features in type 1 diabetes. Findings and caveats of the study: PCR might pick shorter templates more often, in the same way for patients and controls. More deletions and fewer insertions at VDJ junctions were seen in type 1 diabetes patients.

Germline V gene data show CDR1 as MGHDK and CDR2 as SYGVNS. This CDR3 spans 15 amino acids. V was trimmed by 1 base and J by 3 bases, leaving 12 bases between them. Reverse transcription of all isolated RNA meant that expressed TCRB transcripts were sequenced. Libraries were prepared by immunoSEQ multiplex PCR; TCRdb keeps only in-frame clonotypes and omits some of them. The sample holds about 260,000 clones; about 71% are singletons and the top ten take almost 0.055%. This clone was counted only a few times. Its cognate antigen is unknown. This receptor was identified in a young man in good health. Sequencing was performed on naive CD4+ T cells from blood. The chain couples TRBV25-1 to TRBJ1-2; D is ambiguous. CDR3 protein: CASSELGMKDYGYTF. The CDR3, as DNA: TGTGCCAGCAGTGAATTGGGTATGAAGGACTATGGCTACACCTTC.